A single T cell receptor (beta chain) is shown here with its context. Its antigen remains unidentified. Germline V CDR1 and CDR2: SGHRS, YFSETQ. The CDR3 is 16 residues long. Losses at the gene ends were 0 bases for V and 2 bases for J; bases not matched to a gene: 2. This sample was taken from a study of cytomegalovirus exposure and HLA in healthy donors. Use of 60 Vbeta and 13 Jbeta primers characterized the PCR. The data were produced by immunoSEQ multiplex PCR, yet TCRdb's version contains in-frame clones alone and is incomplete. The profile shows around 190,000 clones, about 82% of them singletons. Study-level results: A later analysis appeared to link common viral pathogens to several of the most significant clusters. A classifier reportedly called cytomegalovirus status with high sensitivity and specificity. Across donors, sequencing depth was assumed by presence/absence analyses to be roughly uniform. In vitro, a few CMV-associated chains proved specific for CMV antigens.

The gene calls are TRBV5-1 and TRBJ1-3, with 10 positions matching TRBD1. The material sequenced was PBMCs. The source is a woman in her forties or fifties in good health and CMV-seronegative. CDR3: CASSLVGTGAGNTIYF. The CDR3 nucleotides are TGCGCCAGCAGCTTGGTAGGGACAGGGGCTGGAAACACCATATATTTT.